These 32 T cell receptor beta chains came from one sample sequenced in a study of CD8+CD57+ T cells in acquired aplastic anemia. According to the study, genomic DNA was the template for TCR beta VDJ and CDR3 profiling. TCRdb redid the calling of the reads with MiXCR, one entry per CDR3 protein. The sample records around 180,000 distinct CDR3 sequences, 55% to 70% being singletons. Source material: sorted CD4+, CD8+, or CD8+CD57+ T cells (not recorded which) from PBMCs. Every receptor here comes from a human donor with severe aplastic anemia or a healthy control (not recorded which).

J is TRBJ2-7 and V is TRBV5-1, with 7 bases lining up with TRBD1. Germline V gene data show CDR1 as SGHRS and CDR2 as YFSETQ. The CDR3 sequence is 17 residues long. Losses at the gene ends were 4 bases for V and 1 base for J; bases not matched to a gene: 14. In nucleotides, the CDR3 is TGCGCCAGCAGCCCGGACAGGACCGGACCCGCATCCTACGAGCAGTACTTC. This gives the protein CASSPDRTGPASYEQYF.

V is TRBV6-1 and J is TRBJ2-7, with 8 bases fitting TRBD2. Germline lookup yields CDR1 MNHNS and CDR2 SASEGT. The V gene end was trimmed by 6 bases and the J gene end by 2 bases; junction bases not matched to a gene: 15. The CDR3 totals 17 residues. CDR3 loop: CASSPLLTLAEAYEQYF. The CDR3 coding sequence is TGTGCCAGCAGCCCTCTATTAACACTAGCGGAAGCCTACGAGCAGTACTTC.

Here the CDR3 reads CSVQGYEQYF. In DNA, the CDR3 is TGCAGCGTCCAGGGTTACGAGCAGTACTTC. This rearrangement joins TRBV29-1 to TRBJ2-7, with a tentative D call TRBD1 (5 bases). From germline, CDR1 is SQVTM and CDR2 ANQGSEA. V was pared by 6 bases and J by 4 bases, with 7 bases between. The CDR3 contains 10 residues.

Concerning this clonotype itself: The germline gene is not matched at one end of the junction; a read error may be the cause. The chain recombines TRBV7-2 with TRBJ2-1, with a weak D call TRBD2 (5 bases). The CDR3 length is 16 residues. Per germline, CDR1 SGHTA and CDR2 FQGNSA. CDR3 in amino acids: CASGLSPAASYNEQFF. For the CDR3, the DNA is TGTGCCAGCGGCTTATCCCCAGCGGCCTCCTACAATGAGCAGTTCTTC.

This clonotype was found once. Just one base apart from a much larger clone, this may be a read error. The chain joins TRBV13 to TRBJ2-1, with D possibly matching TRBD1 (5 bases). Germline V gene data show CDR1 as PRHDT and CDR2 as FYEKMQ (reference sequence). The CDR3 consists of 13 residues. CDR3 loop: CASSLSGYNDQFF. CDR3 nucleotides: TGTGCCAGCAGCTTATCAGGGTACAATGATCAGTTCTTC. Using reference TRBV13 and TRBJ2-1 for the parts outside the CDR3, the full variable domain is AAGVIQSPRHLIKEKRETATLKCYPIPRHDTVYWYQQGPGQDPQFLISFYEKMQSDKGSIPDRFSAQQFSDYHSELNMSSLELGDSALYFCASSLSGYNDQFFGPGTRLTVL.

In its sample, this clonotype was seen once. The chain combines TRBV7-9 with TRBJ2-3; 8 nucleotides line up with TRBD1. In germline, CDR1 is SEHNR, CDR2 FQNEAQ (reference sequence). V was pared by 5 bases and J by 11 bases, with 15 bases of the junction left unmatched. The CDR3 length is 15 residues. The CDR3 here is CASSPTGGSYNEQYF. The DNA for the CDR3 is TGTGCCAGCAGCCCCACAGGGGGGTCCTACAATGAGCAGTATTTT.

Points on this clonotype: The CDR3 does not end in the conserved phenylalanine or tryptophan, so this is likely a read error. Because the CDR3's place on the DNA is in doubt, the DNA is left out and the CDR3 is given as listed by TCRdb. The V gene is TRBV6-5, the J gene TRBJ1-6. Germline V CDR1 and CDR2: MNHEY, SVGAGI. From its first to its last residue, the CDR3 has 8 amino acids. This CDR3 is CASSYSNA.

The V gene is TRBV11-3, the J gene TRBJ2-7; D is uncertain. The germline gives CDR1 SGHNT, CDR2 YENEEA. There are 11 residues in the CDR3. V lost 2 bases and J 5 bases, leaving 4 bases between the germline ends. CDR3 region: CASSLKNEQYF. CDR3 nucleotide sequence: TGTGCCAGCAGCTTAAAGAACGAGCAGTACTTC.

In this sample, this clonotype turned up many times. One end of the junction varies from germline; a read error may be responsible. The J gene is TRBJ1-1, the V gene TRBV2; unclear D gene. Germline V gene sequence: CDR1 SNHLY, CDR2 FYNNEI. The CDR3 length is 14 residues. In DNA form, the CDR3 reads TGTGCCAGCAGCGAAGGATACATGAACACTGAAGCTTTCTTT. Translation gives CASSEGYMNTEAFF.

This clonotype was seen repeatedly, ten times or more. This chain uses TRBV6-4 with TRBJ2-3, with D unresolved. Germline values: CDR1 MRHNA, CDR2 SNTAGT. Trimming shortened V by 3 bases and J by 1 base, and 8 bases separated the two germline ends. The CDR3 totals 14 residues. This chain's CDR3 is CASSEATGTDTQYF. The DNA for the CDR3 is TGTGCCAGCAGTGAAGCAACCGGCACAGATACGCAGTATTTT.

This clonotype appeared many times. This chain's CDR3 is CASIATGYEQYF. The CDR3 DNA follows: TGTGCCAGCATCGCAACAGGGTACGAGCAGTACTTC. The genes are TRBV2 and TRBJ2-7; a possible D gene is TRBD1 (6 bases). Trimming removed 7 bases at V and 4 bases at J, with 11 bases between. The CDR3 spans 12 residues. The germline gives CDR1 SNHLY, CDR2 FYNNEI.

The chain combines TRBV20-1 with TRBJ1-2; D remains unclear. Trimming stripped 3 bases from V and 3 bases from J, with 17 bases between. CDR1 is DFQATT, CDR2 SNEGSKA, per germline (reference sequence). This CDR3 has 15 amino acids. CDR3 loop: CSARGYRGDDYGYTF. In nucleotides, the CDR3 is TGCAGTGCTAGGGGTTATCGGGGAGATGACTATGGCTACACCTTC.

The rearrangement uses TRBV7-3 and TRBJ2-1, with 10 bases matching TRBD2. Losses at the gene ends were 4 bases for V and 9 bases for J; bases not matched to a gene: 6. CDR1 is SGHTA, CDR2 FQGTGA, per germline. The CDR3 spans 14 residues. CDR3 in amino acids: CASSSGLANAEQFF. CDR3 sequence (DNA): TGTGCCAGCAGCTCGGGACTAGCGAACGCTGAGCAGTTCTTC.

This clonotype showed up just a few times. The V gene is TRBV5-1, the J gene TRBJ1-6; D ambiguous. The CDR3 consists of 14 residues. CDR1 SGHRS and CDR2 YFSETQ come from the germline V gene. The V end lost 4 bases, the J end lost 10 bases, and 15 bases lay between the germline ends. The CDR3 DNA sequence: TGCGCCAGCAGCCGTCCCGGTGGGGAGTCACCCCTCCACTTT. This encodes CASSRPGGESPLHF.

For this clonotype: A much larger clone lies one base from this, so it may be a read error. The chain has TRBV6-5 and TRBJ1-1; no clear D gene. The germline CDR1 and CDR2 sequences are MNHEY and SVGAGI. This CDR3 has 15 amino acids. The V gene lost 0 bases and the J gene lost 6 bases, with 14 bases spanning the gap. CDR3 amino acids: CASSYSWVPGAEAFF. Written as DNA, the CDR3 is TGTGCCAGCAGTTACTCGTGGGTCCCCGGGGCTGAAGCTTTCTTT.

The gene calls are TRBV10-3 and TRBJ1-1; the D gene is possibly TRBD1 (5 bases). The CDR3 spans 12 residues. Germline CDR1 reads ENHRY; CDR2 reads SYGVKD. V was shortened by 6 bases and J by 5 bases, with 10 bases between the two germline ends. The CDR3 sequence: CAIRQGRTEAFF. Here the CDR3 DNA reads TGTGCCATCAGGCAGGGCCGTACTGAAGCTTTCTTT.

The chain has TRBV19 and TRBJ2-5; 8 bases match TRBD2. V trimming: 8 bases; J trimming: 0 bases; junction bases outside the gene matches: 14. This CDR3 comprises 17 residues. Looked up from germline, CDR1 is LNHDA and CDR2 is SQIVND (reference sequence). The CDR3, as DNA: TGTGCCAGTTCCCGGGTAGCGGGGCTTCGGTACCAAGAGACCCAGTACTTC. It specifies CASSRVAGLRYQETQYF.

The gene calls are TRBV29-1 and TRBJ2-1; tentatively, D is TRBD2 (6 bases). The germline V and J ends were trimmed by 6 bases and 10 bases, with 19 bases remaining between them. This CDR3 is built from 13 residues. Germline V gives CDR1 SQVTM, CDR2 ANQGSEA. The CDR3 sequence is CSVVPSLAPEQFF. In DNA, the CDR3 is TGCAGCGTGGTACCCTCCCTAGCGCCGGAGCAGTTCTTC.

This chain uses TRBV7-2 with TRBJ2-5; D remains unclear. Germline V lookup: CDR1 SGHTA, CDR2 FQGNSA. The length of the CDR3 is 17 residues. V was trimmed by 2 bases and J by 5 bases, leaving 21 bases between them. The CDR3 region is CASSLSAAKSYNETQYF. The CDR3 DNA sequence: TGTGCCAGCAGCTTATCGGCGGCAAAATCCTACAATGAGACCCAGTACTTC.

This clonotype occurred a few times. The V gene is TRBV5-4, the J gene TRBJ2-7, with no clear D. V lost 2 bases and J 3 bases, leaving 9 bases between the germline ends. Germline CDR1 SGHNT, CDR2 YYREEE (reference sequence). The CDR3 is 13 amino acids. The CDR3 DNA follows: TGTGCCAGCAGCTTTGAACGGAACTACGAGCAGTACTTC. This sequence encodes CASSFERNYEQYF.

The chain recombines TRBV20-1 with TRBJ2-1; D call uncertain. CDR3 length: 12 residues. Germline-derived CDR1 and CDR2 are DFQATT and SNEGSKA (reference sequence). V lost 1 base and J lost 7, with 8 bases in between. The CDR3 DNA is TGCAGTGCTAGAGGGAAGGTTAATGAGCAGTTCTTC. It translates to CSARGKVNEQFF.

This clonotype has a count of ten or more. The chain couples TRBV19 to TRBJ2-5, with 9 bases that match TRBD2. The CDR3 totals 16 residues. V shed 3 bases, J shed 1 base, and the junction held 6 bases outside the gene matches. The germline CDR1 and CDR2 sequences are LNHDA and SQIVND (reference sequence). CDR3 protein: CASSMGGGGLQETQYF. In nucleotides, the CDR3 is TGTGCCAGTAGTATGGGCGGGGGGGGGCTCCAAGAGACCCAGTACTTC. Drawing the rest from reference TRBV19 and TRBJ2-5, the complete variable domain is DGGITQSPKYLFRKEGQNVTLSCEQNLNHDAMYWYRQDPGQGLRLIYYSQIVNDFQKGDIAEGYSVSREKKESFPLTVTSAQKNPTAFYLCASSMGGGGLQETQYFGPGTRLLVL.

Worth noting for this clonotype: This may come from a read error, since a much larger clone is one base off. Because it lacks the conserved phenylalanine or tryptophan at the end, this CDR3 is likely a read error. This sequence joins TRBV5-6 and TRBJ2-1; D gene unclear. Trimming shortened V by 6 bases and J by 6 bases, and 13 bases separated the two germline ends. Germline V gene data show CDR1 as SGHDT and CDR2 as YYEEEE. This CDR3 spans 13 amino acids. The CDR3 coding sequence is TGTGCCAGCATGAGTGCCCTTTCCAATGAGCAGTTCCTC. Protein product: CASMSALSNEQFL.

The chain uses TRBV12-3 or TRBV12-4 and TRBJ1-1, with TRBD1 as a possible D gene (6 bases). The CDR3 sequence is 15 residues long. The V end lost 5 bases, the J end lost 5 bases, and 18 bases lay between the germline ends. For the CDR3, the DNA is TGTGCCAGCAGTCCACCGTATCGACAGGCGACTGAAGCTTTCTTT. Translating gives CASSPPYRQATEAFF.

The sample holds one count of this clonotype. The CDR3 sequence: CATTRQGSTEAFF. The CDR3, as DNA: TGTGCCACCACGAGACAGGGAAGCACTGAAGCTTTCTTT. The V gene is TRBV10-3, the J gene TRBJ1-1; 7 bases are shared with TRBD1. Trimming took 10 bases from V and 4 from J; bases not matched to a gene: 9. CDR3 length equals 13 residues. Germline V CDR1 and CDR2: ENHRY, SYGVKD.

V gene TRBV7-3 combines with J gene TRBJ2-7; 10 positions agree with TRBD1. The CDR3 has 15 residues. Losses at the gene ends were 0 bases for V and 5 bases for J; bases not matched to a gene: 4. Germline values: CDR1 SGHTA, CDR2 FQGTGA. The CDR3 DNA reads as TGTGCCAGCAGCTTAACGGGACAGGGGTACCACGAGCAGTACTTC. Encoded protein: CASSLTGQGYHEQYF.

This chain connects TRBV7-8 to TRBJ2-7; 8 nucleotides line up with TRBD2. The junction had 5 bases not matched to a gene; V was cut back by 5 bases and J by 2 bases. The CDR3 length is 14 residues. The germline CDR1 and CDR2 sequences are SGHVS and FQNEAQ. Written as DNA, the CDR3 is TGTGCCAGCAGCCCGGGACTAGATCCCTACGAGCAGTACTTC. Translated, it gives CASSPGLDPYEQYF.

The V and J genes are TRBV25-1 and TRBJ1-2, with TRBD1 matching 8 bases. Germline CDR1 is MGHDK and CDR2 is SYGVNS. The CDR3 is made up of 16 amino acids. Trimming took 3 bases from V and 4 from J; bases not matched to a gene: 10. The DNA of the CDR3 is TGTGCCAGCAGTGACCCTGGGACAGGAAACCGCTATGGCTACACCTTC. It yields the protein CASSDPGTGNRYGYTF.

The table lists this clonotype with a few counts. The rearrangement uses TRBV10-3 and TRBJ2-7; D is possibly TRBD2 (5 bases). The CDR3 totals 14 residues. Deletions cut 8 bases from V and 1 base from J, with 15 bases between. Germline-derived CDR1 and CDR2 are ENHRY and SYGVKD. For the CDR3, the DNA is TGTGCCATCTCCAGAGCGGCATCTTCCTACGAGCAGTACTTC. Translating it yields CAISRAASSYEQYF.

This clonotype was counted ten times or more. This chain uses TRBV19 with TRBJ1-4; weak D call: TRBD1 (6 bases). The CDR3 contains 14 residues. The V gene lost 3 bases and the J gene lost 5 bases, with 10 bases spanning the gap. CDR1 is LNHDA, CDR2 SQIVND, per germline (reference sequence). In DNA form, the CDR3 reads TGTGCCAGTAGTATGTGGCAGGGGAATGAAAAACTGTTTTTT. This gives the protein CASSMWQGNEKLFF.

With regard to this clonotype: The CDR3 ends on some other residue instead of the conserved phenylalanine or tryptophan, so this is likely a read error. The chain joins TRBV7-2 to TRBJ1-5; no definite D call. In germline, CDR1 is SGHTA, CDR2 FQGNSA. There are 15 residues in the CDR3. Trimming took off 3 bases at V and 1 base at J, with 10 bases between the two ends. The CDR3, as DNA: TGTGCCAGCAGCTTCATGTTTTCGAGCAATCAGCCCCAGCATTCT. Translated, it gives CASSFMFSSNQPQHS.

The chain joins TRBV19 to TRBJ1-1, with D possibly matching TRBD1 (6 bases). Germline lookup yields CDR1 LNHDA and CDR2 SQIVND (reference sequence). Trimming shortened V by 1 base and J by 4 bases, and 16 bases separated the two germline ends. This CDR3 is 16 amino acids long. The CDR3 DNA sequence: TGTGCCAGTAGTATAGTAGGGGGGGGCCGGGGCACTGAAGCTTTCTTT. Translation: CASSIVGGGRGTEAFF.